This T cell receptor beta chain was captured by sequencing in a study of T-cell reconstitution after alpha-beta-depleted transplantation in children. Library preparation (for TCRbeta) was performed with unique molecular identifiers. TCRdb called the PCR reads again in MiXCR, with one record for every CDR3 protein. The repertoire consists of 97,000 or so distinct CDR3 sequences, with less than 6% occurring once and the leading ten covering 6% to 7%. Germline-derived CDR1 and CDR2 are MDHEN and SYDVKM. CDR3 length: 17 amino acids. The germline V and J ends were trimmed by 2 bases and 0 bases, with 14 bases remaining between them. This clonotype has at least ten counts.

V is TRBV28 and J is TRBJ2-4; TRBD1 might be the D (5 bases). The sequenced sample was PBMCs, mostly from graft donor cells, obtained 60 days after TCRalphabeta/CD19-depleted stem cell transplant. The clonotype comes from a female patient aged 2-9 years who had a stem cell transplant for Fanconi anemia, so the T cells may come from the graft donor. This chain's CDR3 is CASSLGQSFLAKNIQYF. The CDR3 DNA reads TGTGCCAGCAGTTTAGGACAATCCTTTCTAGCCAAAAACATTCAGTACTTC.